Listed here are 13 T cell receptor beta chains from one sample, sequenced in a study of tumor-infiltrating lymphocytes in primary liver carcinoma. TCR beta cDNA was reverse-transcribed from approximately 0.45 ug of total RNA. The reaction used a constant-region primer and ProtoScript II reverse transcriptase. Three nested multiplex PCR rounds, a slightly modified ARM-PCR method, built the TCR beta libraries. Investigators reported that the first two PCR rounds, at around 11 cycles each, used TRBV1-TRBV30 forward primers with a C-beta reverse primer. One entry per CDR3 protein, called by TCRdb with MiXCR from the multiplex PCR reads. The table shows over 75,000 distinct CDR3 sequences, with 68% occurring only once. Unsorted bulk tissue (roughly 19-31 mg) underwent RNA and DNA co-extraction. Sample: tumor-adjacent normal liver tissue. Source of these receptors: a man aged 35 to 55 with primary liver carcinoma and hepatitis B virus infection.

The CDR3 sequence is CASSQGDSTEKLFF. In DNA form, the CDR3 reads TGCGCCAGCAGCCAGGGTGACAGTACCGAAAAACTGTTTTTT. The chain links TRBV4-1 to TRBJ1-4, with D tentatively TRBD1 (5 bases). V was cut by 3 bases and J by 8 bases, with 13 bases left in between. This CDR3 comprises 14 residues. Germline V lookup: CDR1 MGHRA, CDR2 YSYEKL.

This clonotype has a handful of counts. The rearrangement links TRBV28 to TRBJ2-7; no clear D gene. The V end lost 8 bases, the J end lost 4 bases, and 6 bases lay between the germline ends. The CDR3 length is 10 residues. Germline assignment: CDR1 MDHEN and CDR2 SYDVKM. The CDR3 nucleotides read TGTGCCAGCGGTAATTACGAGCAGTACTTC. Translated: CASGNYEQYF.

As regards this clonotype: At one boundary the junction diverges from the germline segment, which might be a read error. V and J are TRBV11-2 and TRBJ1-1; possible D gene TRBD1, 5 bases. The CDR3 length is 14 residues. Per the germline V gene, CDR1 is SGHAT and CDR2 is FQNNGV. The CDR3 is CASSLEWGNTEAIF. CDR3 nucleotide sequence: TGTGCCAGTAGCTTAGAATGGGGGAACACTGAAGCTATCTTT.

In regard to this clonotype: A much larger clone differs from this one at a single base, so this may be a read error. CDR3 DNA: TGTGCCAACAGTCCGCCGGGGGGGTTCTCGACTGAAGCTTTCTTT. Its translation is CANSPPGGFSTEAFF. The J gene is TRBJ1-1, the V gene TRBV12-3 or TRBV12-4; D perhaps matches TRBD1 (5 bases). CDR3 length: 15 amino acids.

This clonotype appeared once. One end of the junction fails to match germline, which may point to a read error. The chain has TRBV29-1 and TRBJ2-3, with a tentative D call TRBD2 (5 bases). Per germline, CDR1 SQVTM and CDR2 ANQGSEA. The CDR3 spans 15 residues. CDR3 in amino acids: CNVGSGLLGTDTQYF. The CDR3 bases are TGCAACGTTGGAAGCGGTCTGCTAGGGACAGATACGCAGTATTTT.

The chain links TRBV4-1 to TRBJ2-3; tentatively, D is TRBD1 or TRBD2 (6 bases each). CDR3 length equals 16 residues. CDR1 MGHRA and CDR2 YSYEKL come from the germline V gene. The CDR3 nucleotides read TGCGCTAGCGGCCCAACACCACTAACGGGACAAGATACGCAGTATTTT. It codes for CASGPTPLTGQDTQYF.

A remark on this clonotype: A much more abundant neighbour one base away suggests this may be a read error. The chain recombines TRBV4-1 with TRBJ2-7; 9 bases match TRBD2. Germline loops: CDR1 MGHRA, CDR2 YSYEKL. The V and J ends lost 7 bases and 7 bases, in that order; junction bases with no gene match: 14. This CDR3 spans 15 amino acids. The CDR3 DNA is TGCGCCAGCAACCACAGAAGCCTAGCGGGAAATGAGCAGTACTTC. Translating it yields CASNHRSLAGNEQYF.

Turning to this clonotype: Given a much more abundant clone one base away, this may be a read error. The V and J genes are TRBV10-1 and TRBJ2-7; 7 bases agree with TRBD1. The CDR3 covers 13 residues. CDR1 is WNHNN, CDR2 SYGVQD, per germline (reference sequence). V gave up 0 bases and J gave up 9 bases; unmatched junction bases: 5. The chain's CDR3 is CASSESGGHGQYF. The CDR3 DNA reads as TGCGCCAGCAGTGAGTCAGGGGGCCACGGGCAGTACTTC.

The table lists this clonotype with many counts. This rearrangement joins TRBV4-2 to TRBJ1-6; D might be TRBD1 (6 bases). The CDR3 runs 16 residues. Per the germline V gene, CDR1 is LGHNA and CDR2 is YNFKEQ. V was shortened by 1 base and J by 6 bases, with 13 bases between the two germline ends. CDR3 DNA sequence: TGTGCCAGCAGCCAAGCGGCCGGACAGATTAATTCACCCCTCCACTTT. Translating it yields CASSQAAGQINSPLHF.

This clonotype came up many times. This chain joins TRBV7-8 and TRBJ2-7; D uncertain. In germline, CDR1 is SGHVS, CDR2 FQNEAQ. V was trimmed by 5 bases and J by 4 bases, leaving 12 bases between them. The CDR3 consists of 13 residues. CDR3 sequence reads: CASSVDVSYEQYF. CDR3 nucleotide sequence: TGTGCCAGCAGCGTGGACGTCTCATACGAGCAGTACTTC.

This clonotype was recorded at least ten times. J is TRBJ2-5 and V is TRBV6-1; the match to TRBD2 covers 8 bases. Germline trimming cut 8 bases from V and 5 bases from J; bases unmatched to any gene: 7. This CDR3 comprises 13 residues. Per germline, CDR1 MNHNS and CDR2 SASEGT. CDR3 coding DNA: TGTGCCAGCCGGACTAGCTATTTCGAGACCCAGTACTTC. Translation gives CASRTSYFETQYF.

About this clonotype itself: With a much larger clone just one base away, this may be a read error. The J gene is TRBJ1-2, the V gene TRBV5-4; D is uncertain. With 3 bases removed from V and 7 bases from J, the gap between germline ends came to 16 bases. The CDR3 runs 14 residues. The V gene's germline CDR1 is SGHNT and CDR2 YYREEE (reference sequence). The CDR3 coding sequence is TGTGCCAGCAGCTCGGGAACAGAGCAACCTGGCTACACCTTC. Protein: CASSSGTEQPGYTF.

In regard to this clonotype: A much larger clone lies one base from this, so it may be a read error. This sequence joins TRBV4-1 and TRBJ2-7; 13 bases line up with TRBD2. The CDR3 runs 16 residues. Germline-derived CDR1 and CDR2 are MGHRA and YSYEKL. CDR3 nucleotide sequence: TGCGCCAGCAGCCAAGGGGGGACTAGCGGGAAACACGAGCAGCACTTC. This gives the protein CASSQGGTSGKHEQHF.